The 22 T cell receptor beta chains given below trace back to one sample, sequenced in a study of blood T cell repertoires in COVID-19. Libraries were prepared by immunoSEQ multiplex PCR; TCRdb keeps only in-frame clonotypes and omits some of them. The repertoire consists of about 250,000 clones, with 86% occurring once and the leading ten covering around 1.6%. The source material was peripheral blood. Receptor source: an older woman who had recovered from COVID-19.

The rearrangement uses TRBV5-8 and TRBJ2-1, with D tentatively TRBD2 (6 bases). CDR3 length equals 16 residues. Trimming cost V 3 bases and J 5 bases, with 18 bases left between them. Germline lookup yields CDR1 SGHTS and CDR2 YDEGEE. The CDR3 sequence is CASSSADYPFDNEQFF. CDR3 nucleotide sequence: TGTGCCAGCAGCTCCGCGGACTATCCGTTTGACAATGAGCAGTTCTTC. Together with reference TRBV5-8 and TRBJ2-1, the CDR3 gives the full variable domain: EAGVTQSPTHLIKTRGQQATLRCSPISGHTSVYWYQQALGLGLQFLLWYDEGEERNRGNFPPRFSGRQFPNYSSELNVNALELEDSALYLCASSSADYPFDNEQFFGPGTRLTVL.

This chain uses TRBV4-1 with TRBJ1-3, with D possibly matching TRBD1 (5 bases). From germline, CDR1 is MGHRA and CDR2 YSYEKL. This CDR3 comprises 19 residues. Trimming removed 4 bases from V and 0 bases from J, with 22 bases in between. CDR3 amino acids: CASSPLSIPGIASGNTIYF. For the CDR3, the DNA is TGCGCCAGCAGCCCACTTAGTATCCCAGGGATCGCCTCTGGAAACACCATATATTTT.

The V gene is TRBV16, the J gene TRBJ2-5; 9 bases are shared with TRBD1. CDR1 KGHSY and CDR2 FQNENV come from the germline V gene. The CDR3 contains 14 residues. V was clipped by 4 bases and J by 4 bases; unmatched bases: 4. CDR3 nucleotide sequence: TGTGCCAGCAGCCCCGGGGGACAGGGAGAGACCCAGTACTTC. Residues: CASSPGGQGETQYF.

The chain is built from TRBV4-2 and TRBJ2-2, with 10 bases that match TRBD2. V lost 1 base to trimming and J lost 1 base; unmatched junction nucleotides: 6. The CDR3 totals 18 residues. Germline V CDR1 and CDR2: LGHNA, YNFKEQ. The CDR3 region has the DNA TGTGCCAGCAGCCAAGTAAGCGGGGGGGGCTGGAACACCGGGGAGCTGTTTTTT. Residues: CASSQVSGGGWNTGELFF.

The chain recombines TRBV19 with TRBJ2-4; tentatively, D is TRBD2 (6 bases). Germline V CDR1 and CDR2: LNHDA, SQIVND (reference sequence). The CDR3 contains 14 residues. The V end lost 1 base, the J end lost 3 bases, and 7 bases lay between the germline ends. The CDR3 region is CASSIGRDKNIQYF. The CDR3 coding sequence is TGTGCCAGTAGTATAGGGCGGGACAAAAACATTCAGTACTTC.

The chain combines TRBV5-4 with TRBJ2-3; 10 nucleotides match TRBD2. The CDR3 is made up of 18 amino acids. The trim removed 7 bases at V and 4 bases at J, leaving 18 bases unmatched. Germline V CDR1 and CDR2: SGHNT, YYREEE (reference sequence). CDR3 DNA: TGTGCCAGCTCCCCTTGGGCTAGCGGGGGCGCTCAGGCAGATACGCAGTATTTT. Its protein product is CASSPWASGGAQADTQYF.

V is TRBV12-3 or TRBV12-4 and J is TRBJ2-1; possible D gene TRBD1, 6 bases. This CDR3 spans 11 amino acids. Between the trimmed V and J ends, which lost 8 bases and 6 bases, there was a span of 8 bases. Here the CDR3 DNA reads TGTGCCAGCGACAGGTTCAATGAGCAGTTCTTC. This sequence encodes CASDRFNEQFF.

The J gene is TRBJ2-2, the V gene TRBV18, with D unclear. CDR3 size: 16 residues. Per germline, CDR1 KGHSH and CDR2 LQKENI. V was cut by 5 bases and J by 0 bases, with 13 bases left in between. The CDR3 DNA follows: TGTGCCAGCTCATTACCGACTGAAGCGAACACCGGGGAGCTGTTTTTT. Its translation is CASSLPTEANTGELFF.

A single count supports this clone. The same CDR3 arises from other DNA sequences in this sample as well. V usage is TRBV9 and J usage is TRBJ2-7; maybe TRBD2 (6 bases). Germline assignment: CDR1 SGDLS and CDR2 YYNGEE. Trimming removed 2 bases from V and 0 bases from J, with 9 bases in between. The CDR3 has 14 residues. The CDR3 here is CASSVVGSSYEQYF. CDR3 sequence (DNA): TGTGCCAGCAGCGTTGTCGGGAGCTCCTACGAGCAGTACTTC.

This clone has only one observation. The V gene is TRBV7-9, the J gene TRBJ2-7, with D tentatively TRBD2 (5 bases). Germline V gives CDR1 SEHNR, CDR2 FQNEAQ (reference sequence). The CDR3 contains 13 residues. V shed 5 bases and J shed 4 bases, with 12 bases lying between them. CDR3 sequence: CASSPGNGYEQYF. The CDR3, as DNA: TGTGCCAGCAGCCCGGGAAACGGATACGAGCAGTACTTC.

This chain joins TRBV7-9 and TRBJ2-2, with TRBD2 as a possible D gene (6 bases). V dropped 7 bases and J dropped 9 bases, with 18 bases sitting between them. The CDR3 is made up of 14 amino acids. Germline-derived CDR1 and CDR2 are SEHNR and FQNEAQ (reference sequence). The CDR3 coding sequence is TGTGCCAGCACCGGAGGGCCCACCAGGTGGGAGCTGTTTTTT. Its translation is CASTGGPTRWELFF. The full variable domain, rest sourced from reference TRBV7-9 and TRBJ2-2, is DTGVSQNPRHKITKRGQNVTFRCDPISEHNRLYWYRQTLGQGPEFLTYFQNEAQLEKSRLLSDRFSAERPKGSFSTLEIQRTEQGDSAMYLCASTGGPTRWELFFGEGSRLTVL.

The chain recombines TRBV4-2 with TRBJ1-3; the D is unclear. V lost 3 bases and J 0 bases, leaving 12 bases between the germline ends. The length of the CDR3 is 16 residues. Germline V gene lookup returns CDR1 LGHNA and CDR2 YNFKEQ. The CDR3 reads CASSQGRVASGNTIYF. CDR3 DNA sequence: TGTGCCAGCAGCCAGGGCCGAGTGGCCTCTGGAAACACCATATATTTT.

This sequence joins TRBV13 and TRBJ1-4; 7 bases line up with TRBD1. The V gene end was trimmed by 4 bases and the J gene end by 3 bases; junction bases not matched to a gene: 8. The CDR3 has 16 amino acids. Germline CDR1 PRHDT, CDR2 FYEKMQ (reference sequence). CDR3 sequence: CASSSAGTESNEKLFF. The CDR3 DNA is TGTGCCAGCAGCTCAGCCGGGACAGAGTCTAATGAAAAACTGTTTTTT.

The chain employs TRBV3-1 (or the pseudogene TRBV3-2) and TRBJ1-6, with 10 bases aligning to TRBD1. Trimming cost V 6 bases and J 7 bases; bases outside gene matches: 6. This CDR3 is built from 15 residues. Germline-derived CDR1 and CDR2 are LGHDT and YNNKEL (reference sequence). CDR3 DNA: TGTGCCAGCAGGGAACGGACAGGGGGAAATTCACCCCTCCACTTT. It yields the protein CASRERTGGNSPLHF.

In this sample, this clone turned up once. The chain joins TRBV19 to TRBJ1-1; 8 positions agree with TRBD1. Germline values: CDR1 LNHDA, CDR2 SQIVND (reference sequence). The ends lost 5 bases at V and 5 bases at J; junction bases unmatched: 10. The CDR3 has 15 residues. In nucleotides, the CDR3 is TGTGCCAGTAGTCCCAGAGGGAACAGGGGGACTGAAGCTTTCTTT. Protein: CASSPRGNRGTEAFF.

The J gene is TRBJ2-7, the V gene TRBV7-2; 8 bases are a match to TRBD1. The CDR3 runs 15 residues. V lost 1 base to trimming and J lost 3 bases; unmatched junction nucleotides: 5. Looked up from germline, CDR1 is SGHTA and CDR2 is FQGNSA. The CDR3 reads CASSLDGQGHYEQYF. The CDR3 DNA reads TGTGCCAGCAGCTTAGACGGACAGGGCCACTACGAGCAGTACTTC.

This chain connects TRBV20-1 to TRBJ1-2; tentatively, D is TRBD1 (5 bases). Germline V gives CDR1 DFQATT, CDR2 SNEGSKA (reference sequence). This CDR3 region has 12 residues. V dropped 3 bases and J dropped 2 bases, with 7 bases sitting between them. CDR3 amino acids: CSASAGNYGYTF. CDR3 sequence (DNA): TGCAGTGCTAGTGCAGGGAACTATGGCTACACCTTC.

The genes are TRBV27 and TRBJ1-2; 8 bases align to TRBD1. The V segment lost 6 bases and the J segment 1 base; nucleotides outside the gene matches: 10. CDR3 size: 16 residues. Germline V lookup: CDR1 MNHEY, CDR2 SMNVEV (reference sequence). The CDR3 protein is CASRVATGVINYGYTF. The CDR3 DNA reads TGTGCCAGCAGAGTTGCGACAGGGGTAATTAACTATGGCTACACCTTC.

The chain uses TRBV2 and TRBJ1-3, with D uncertain. The CDR3 is 13 amino acids. V lost 2 bases to trimming and J lost 4 bases, with 6 bases between them. CDR1 SNHLY and CDR2 FYNNEI come from the germline V gene. CDR3 amino acids: CASSEIAGNTIYF. In DNA form, the CDR3 reads TGTGCCAGCAGTGAAATAGCCGGAAACACCATATATTTT.

This clone was seen a few times. The gene calls are TRBV15 and TRBJ2-5; 9 bases align to TRBD1. CDR1 is LNHNV and CDR2 is YYDKDF in the germline V gene (reference sequence). The CDR3 runs to 16 residues. With V trimmed by 0 bases and J by 2 bases, 4 bases remained unmatched. This chain's CDR3 is CATSRDYGQGQETQYF. CDR3 bases: TGTGCCACCAGCAGAGATTATGGACAGGGGCAAGAGACCCAGTACTTC.

This clone is a singleton in its sample. CDR3 sequence reads: CASSSGMNTEAFF. The CDR3, as DNA: TGTGCCAGCAGCTCAGGTATGAACACTGAAGCTTTCTTT. The chain joins TRBV7-3 to TRBJ1-1; no clear D gene. Germline CDR1 SGHTA, CDR2 FQGTGA. The CDR3 runs to 13 residues. Trimming left V 4 bases short and J 0 bases short, with 6 bases between.

The chain couples TRBV4-3 to TRBJ2-3; unclear D gene. CDR3 length equals 16 residues. CDR1 LGHNA and CDR2 YSLEER come from the germline V gene. Trimming removed 2 bases at V and 3 bases at J, with 15 bases between. The CDR3 DNA reads as TGCGCCAGCAGCCAAAGAGCAGGTTCGTGGACAGATACGCAGTATTTT. Translating it yields CASSQRAGSWTDTQYF.